Shown below are 22 T cell receptor beta chains from a single sample sequenced in a study of Graves' ophthalmopathy and Graves' hyperthyroidism (dated by TCRdb to 2016 to 2019). Sequencing was performed on an Illumina HiSeq 2000. For repertoire sequencing, the TCR beta CDR3 regions were amplified from RNA transcripts. The first round was an RT-PCR using HTBI primers with the Qiagen OneStep RT-PCR kit, and this first round was followed by a second-round multiplex PCR, then size selection and purification. Using fastp at Q25 and MiXCR, TCRdb reprocessed the public reads and kept productive beta chains. Entries are consolidated by CDR3 protein sequence, retaining the most common genes and DNA. In all, the sample holds some 370,000 distinct CDR3 sequences, and approximately 18% of those were seen once. Of the sample, approximately 2.4% is held by the ten largest clones. The sequenced material came from peripheral blood. The receptors originated from an adult woman with stable Graves' hyperthyroidism.

In this sample, this clonotype turned up many times. The chain has TRBV20-1 and TRBJ2-7; possibly TRBD1 for D (5 bases). CDR3 length equals 12 residues. V was trimmed by 1 base and J by 7 bases, leaving 11 bases between them. The germline CDR1 and CDR2 sequences are DFQATT and SNEGSKA (reference sequence). As DNA, the CDR3 is TGCAGTGCTAGAGCCAGGGTAGGGGAGCAGTACTTC. As protein: CSARARVGEQYF.

Remarks on this clonotype: Possible read error: a much larger clone is one base away. The J gene is TRBJ1-1, the V gene TRBV25-1; possible D gene TRBD1, 5 bases. The CDR3 length is 14 residues. The V gene's germline CDR1 is MGHDK and CDR2 SYGVNS. In nucleotides, the CDR3 is TGTGCCATCAGTGAAGTTAGGGACCTGGCTGAAGCTTTCTTT. Encoded protein: CAISEVRDLAEAFF.

The chain recombines TRBV12-3 or TRBV12-4 with TRBJ1-2; D gene unclear. Trimming shortened V by 2 bases and J by 7 bases, and 14 bases separated the two germline ends. This CDR3 comprises 14 residues. As DNA, the CDR3 is TGTGCCAGCAGTTTAAACAGCCGGAGCAGTGGCTACACCTTC. Translation: CASSLNSRSSGYTF.

In this sample, this clonotype turned up many times. This chain connects TRBV15 to TRBJ2-7; perhaps TRBD2 as D (5 bases). Trimming removed 5 bases from V and 2 bases from J, with 13 bases in between. CDR1 LNHNV and CDR2 YYDKDF come from the germline V gene (reference sequence). This CDR3 spans 14 amino acids. The CDR3 is CATSDRVGAYEQYF. In nucleotides, the CDR3 is TGTGCCACCAGCGATCGAGTGGGAGCCTACGAGCAGTACTTC.

In its sample, this clonotype was seen many times. The chain recombines TRBV28 with TRBJ2-7; 9 bases are a match to TRBD2. From germline, CDR1 is MDHEN and CDR2 SYDVKM. V trimming: 3 bases; J trimming: 5 bases; junction bases outside the gene matches: 8. The CDR3 sequence is 15 residues long. CDR3 nucleotides: TGTGCCAGCAGTTTCCGCCGGACTAGCGTCCACGAGCAGTACTTC. Amino acids: CASSFRRTSVHEQYF.

Concerning this clonotype: One base away lies a much larger clone, so this may be a sequencing read error. V and J are TRBV28 and TRBJ2-7; 7 bases are shared with TRBD1. The V gene's germline CDR1 is MDHEN and CDR2 SYDVKM. This CDR3 is 15 amino acids long. CDR3 nucleotide sequence: TGTGCCGGCAGTGCATGGACAGGCCTATCCTACGAGCAGTACTTC. Amino acids: CAGSAWTGLSYEQYF.

The V gene is TRBV2, the J gene TRBJ1-1, with D possibly matching TRBD1 (5 bases). V was pared by 7 bases and J by 0 bases, with 15 bases between. The CDR3 sequence is 15 residues long. CDR1 SNHLY and CDR2 FYNNEI come from the germline V gene. Written as DNA, the CDR3 is TGTGCCAGCACCTCCGACGGGGGTATGAACACTGAAGCTTTCTTT. It is translated as CASTSDGGMNTEAFF.

This clonotype was picked up many times. The CDR3 spells CASSIDSQETQYF. Here the CDR3 DNA reads TGTGCCAGTAGTATAGATTCCCAAGAGACCCAGTACTTC. The genes are TRBV19 and TRBJ2-5; D is unclear. CDR1 and CDR2 (germline): LNHDA, SQIVND (reference sequence). The CDR3 is 13 amino acids. V dropped 0 bases and J dropped 1 base, with 3 bases sitting between them.

Ten or more counts support this clonotype. V usage is TRBV6-2 or TRBV6-3 and J usage is TRBJ1-1; D is unclear. In germline, CDR1 is MNHEY, CDR2 SVGEGT. Trimming pared 3 bases from V and 1 base from J, leaving 6 bases between. The CDR3 totals 13 residues. The CDR3 region is CASSYNKNTEAFF. Written as DNA, the CDR3 is TGTGCCAGCAGTTATAATAAGAACACTGAAGCTTTCTTT.

This clonotype has a count of ten or more. The J gene is TRBJ2-5, the V gene TRBV6-2 or TRBV6-3; 12 nucleotides line up with TRBD2. The CDR3 has 20 amino acids. The germline gives CDR1 MNHEY, CDR2 SVGEGT. J gave up 5 bases and V 0 bases, and 16 bases lay outside the gene matches. CDR3 sequence: CASSYSIRPSGRGRHETQYF. The CDR3 DNA sequence: TGTGCCAGCAGTTACTCGATTCGCCCTAGCGGGAGGGGACGTCATGAGACCCAGTACTTC.

This clonotype was counted ten times or more. This sequence joins TRBV30 and TRBJ2-7; the D gene is possibly TRBD2 (5 bases). The CDR3 has 16 amino acids. Per the germline V gene, CDR1 is GTSNPN and CDR2 is SVGIG (reference sequence). Between the trimmed V and J ends, which lost 1 base and 0 bases, there was a span of 16 bases. For the CDR3, the DNA is TGTGCCTGGAGTGCCCCTCGGACTGGGAGCTCCTACGAGCAGTACTTC. Residues: CAWSAPRTGSSYEQYF.

This chain connects TRBV19 to TRBJ2-3, with 7 bases aligning to TRBD2. The CDR3 is 14 amino acids. Germline V lookup: CDR1 LNHDA, CDR2 SQIVND (reference sequence). V lost 6 bases and J lost 2; bases outside the gene matches: 5. Here the CDR3 reads CASRPSGYTDTQYF. CDR3 DNA sequence: TGTGCCAGTAGGCCTAGCGGTTACACAGATACGCAGTATTTT.

The chain is built from TRBV29-1 and TRBJ2-2; 11 positions match TRBD1. The V and J ends lost 2 bases and 5 bases, in that order; junction bases with no gene match: 7. CDR3 size: 16 residues. The germline V gene has CDR1 SQVTM and CDR2 ANQGSEA. The DNA of the CDR3 is TGCAGCGTTGAACAACTGGGACAGGGGGTGACCGGGGAGCTGTTTTTT. Protein product: CSVEQLGQGVTGELFF.

This clonotype was counted at least ten times. DNA for the CDR3: TGTGCCAGCAGCTTATCCCCGGATTCCTCCCTGTACTTC. It is translated as CASSLSPDSSLYF. V is TRBV7-3 and J is TRBJ2-5; D call uncertain. The germline V and J ends were trimmed by 2 bases and 13 bases, with 17 bases remaining between them. Germline CDR1 SGHTA, CDR2 FQGTGA. CDR3 length: 13 residues.

This clonotype was counted at least ten times. The gene calls are TRBV7-2 and TRBJ2-7; TRBD1 agrees at 11 bases. CDR1 is SGHTA, CDR2 FQGNSA, per germline. J lost 4 bases, V lost 5 bases, and 7 bases had no gene match. The CDR3 is 15 residues long. CDR3 sequence: CASSRRTGGAYEQYF. The CDR3 DNA reads as TGTGCCAGCAGCCGAAGGACAGGGGGCGCGTACGAGCAGTACTTC.

This clonotype was seen many times. This chain uses TRBV20-1 with TRBJ2-2; no clear D gene. Germline lookup yields CDR1 DFQATT and CDR2 SNEGSKA (reference sequence). Trimming stripped 3 bases from V and 7 bases from J, with 21 bases between. The CDR3 contains 16 residues. CDR3 amino acids: CSASDGRPKLGGELFF. In nucleotides, the CDR3 is TGCAGTGCTAGTGATGGGCGGCCGAAATTGGGCGGGGAGCTGTTTTTT.

The chain employs TRBV10-3 and TRBJ1-1; D remains unclear. The germline gives CDR1 ENHRY, CDR2 SYGVKD. Trimming removed 0 bases from V and 1 base from J, with 9 bases in between. This CDR3 has 15 amino acids. CDR3 region: CAISESNLKNTEAFF. DNA of the CDR3: TGTGCCATCAGTGAGTCGAATCTCAAGAACACTGAAGCTTTCTTT.

This clonotype was observed many times. The J gene is TRBJ1-1, the V gene TRBV6-2 or TRBV6-3, with a tentative D call TRBD1 (6 bases). Between the trimmed V and J ends, which lost 0 bases and 1 base, there was a span of 18 bases. The CDR3 consists of 18 residues. Germline V lookup: CDR1 MNHEY, CDR2 SVGEGT. CDR3 in DNA: TGTGCCAGCAGTTACTCGCCAGGGGACCCCCATGGGAACACTGAAGCTTTCTTT. Protein: CASSYSPGDPHGNTEAFF.

For this clonotype: The conserved phenylalanine or tryptophan is not found at the CDR3 terminus, so this likely reflects a read error. This chain connects TRBV5-1 to TRBJ2-5; TRBD1 matches 12 bases. This CDR3 region has 16 residues. J lost 2 bases, V lost 1 base, and 3 bases had no gene match. The V gene's germline CDR1 is SGHRS and CDR2 YFSETQ. The CDR3 here is CASSLRDRGRQETQYC. CDR3 DNA sequence: TGCGCCAGCAGCTTGAGGGACAGGGGGCGGCAAGAGACCCAGTACTGC.

This rearrangement joins TRBV27 to TRBJ2-7; D unclear. Trimming took off 5 bases at V and 4 bases at J, with 18 bases between the two ends. This CDR3 is built from 15 residues. The germline V gene has CDR1 MNHEY and CDR2 SMNVEV (reference sequence). The DNA for the CDR3 is TGTGCCAGCAGTACCCCCGCGCGCGGTGGGTACGAGCAGTACTTC. This gives the protein CASSTPARGGYEQYF.

This clonotype was observed many times. The chain employs TRBV28 and TRBJ2-7; weak D call: TRBD1 (6 bases). The V end lost 4 bases, the J end lost 4 bases, and 8 bases lay between the germline ends. Germline V gene data show CDR1 as MDHEN and CDR2 as SYDVKM. The CDR3 contains 12 residues. CDR3 region: CASSYTGYEQYF. In nucleotides, the CDR3 is TGTGCCAGCAGTTATACAGGGTACGAGCAGTACTTC.

This clonotype was picked up many times. This chain joins TRBV30 and TRBJ1-1; 9 bases are shared with TRBD1. The CDR3 runs to 15 residues. From germline, CDR1 is GTSNPN and CDR2 SVGIG (reference sequence). The trim removed 0 bases at V and 4 bases at J, leaving 6 bases unmatched. This CDR3 is CAWSVRDRVSTEAFF. The CDR3 DNA is TGTGCCTGGAGTGTAAGGGACAGGGTATCCACTGAAGCTTTCTTT.